This T cell receptor beta chain was captured in a study of graft-versus-host responses after intestinal transplantation (dated by TCRdb to about 2021). For the wider study: Multivisceral, liver-intestinal, or isolated intestinal transplants were received by the recipients. Every recipient was given anti-thymocyte globulin induction, followed by around three years of maintenance tacrolimus and steroids. Of the 20 to 30 intestinal transplant recipients enrolled in the cohort, one of whom was a retransplant, a few patients without pretransplant specimens were excluded. After intestinal transplantation, graft-versus-host and host-versus-graft alloreactive T cell clones were followed in the graft, circulation and bone marrow using bulk TCR-beta CDR3 sequencing. A peak of at least 4% donor T cells among recipient peripheral blood mononuclear cells was the definition used for donor T cell macrochimerism. Rather than going through the commercial service, samples from a few later patients were sequenced in-house on an Illumina MiSeq and processed with MiXCR. To identify alloreactive clones, pre-transplant mixed lymphocyte reaction products were sequenced and compared with unstimulated pre-transplant donor and recipient T cells. The investigation overall reported the following: Early after transplant, peak levels of circulating GvH clones were associated with declines in HvG clones. High GvH to HvG T cell clonal ratios were observed in the allografts of patients with donor T cell macrochimerism. The relatively low number and heterogeneity of intestinal transplant patients limited the conclusions. GvH clones were found in recipient bone marrow, and some of the GvH clones appeared earlier in ileal mucosa or blood, which is consistent with an intestinal mucosal origin.

The CDR3, from cysteine to phenylalanine, totals 13 residues. Only CDR3 DNA is held: 39 bases, read in frame from base 1. CDR1 and CDR2 (MNHEY, SVGAGI) derive from the germline V gene. The V and J ends are trimmed by 4 bases and 5 bases, leaving 12 bases between them. A remark on this clone: No cognate antigen has been identified for it. Qualities for individual bases were not recorded, and no much larger clone is one base off.

Interpreted using the paper, the time point label stands for: cells obtained before transplantation from donor or recipient. CD3+CD4+ and CD3+CD8+ populations were FACS-sorted from unstimulated pre-transplant donor and recipient cells taken from spleen or lymph nodes. Receptor libraries were prepared by the immunoSEQ multiplex PCR assay. For most patients, genomic DNA was isolated with the Qiagen DNeasy Blood and Tissue Kit and shipped frozen to Adaptive Biotechnologies for TCR sequencing. High-throughput TCR-beta CDR3 sequencing of genomic DNA from most patients was performed by Adaptive Biotechnologies. For the original study's pipeline: Adaptive's ImmunoSEQ software supplied the TCR sequencing data for around 19 patients, while MiXCR and VDJtools were used to process a few other patients. To correct CD4 versus CD8 sorting errors, any sequence found in both subsets at a frequency ratio below 5:1 was removed. CDR3 nucleotide sequences shared by donor and recipient were removed because the origin of these sequences could not be assigned. To be classed as alloreactive, a clone needed at least 2-fold expansion over unstimulated cells and a minimum CFSE-low frequency of 0.002% (template counts) or 0.001% (read counts). Clones were considered mappable if detected in sequenced pre-transplant spleen, lymph node, or MLR CFSE-low populations of the donor or recipient. Cumulative frequency of alloreactive clones was calculated as a percentage of all sequences weighted by copy number. Not all clones reach the TCRdb copy of this immuneACCESS table, which keeps in-frame sequences only. Checked studies attribute under half of the gap to unresolved V genes and leave the rest unexplained. Clonal size and the V and J genes are those of that table, whereas D and trimming came from the DNA. The sample table contains about 86,000 clones; only one count was recorded for about 85% of them. The ten largest clones add up to 0.28% of the sample.

This clonotype was sampled from a human donor who was the organ donor for an intestinal transplant. The chain is encoded by TRBV6-5 joined to TRBJ2-7; a tentative D match to TRBD1 spans 6 bases. This material consisted of unstimulated CD4+ T cells sorted from spleen or lymph node cells, taken before transplant. In nucleotides, the sequence is TGTGCCAGCAGTTTTTACAGGGATGACGAGCAGTACTTC. It translates as CASSFYRDDEQYF.